The 3 T cell receptor beta chains reported below all come from one sample, sequenced in a study of T cells in Graves' hyperthyroidism and ophthalmopathy. Researchers amplified the TCR beta CDR3 regions from RNA transcripts. HTBI primers were the set used in a first-round RT-PCR of the TCR CDR3. TCRdb reprocessed the multiplex PCR reads via MiXCR and lists one record per CDR3 protein. The table lists a few hundred thousand distinct CDR3 sequences, about 45% of them singletons. The sample was peripheral blood or thyroid tissue (not recorded which). All receptors come from a woman younger than 35 with Graves' hyperthyroidism.

The chain combines TRBV10-3 with TRBJ1-5; D is ambiguous. The CDR3 sequence is 13 residues long. CDR1 and CDR2 from the germline V gene are ENHRY and SYGVKD. Trimming shortened V by 4 bases and J by 11 bases, and 15 bases separated the two germline ends. Here the CDR3 reads CAISGGPGETQHF. The CDR3 DNA reads as TGTGCCATCAGTGGAGGTCCTGGGGAGACCCAGCATTTT.

As to this clonotype: The junction and the germline gene differ at one end; a read error may be behind it. The chain uses TRBV29-1 and TRBJ2-3; 8 positions agree with TRBD1. Germline CDR1 reads SQVTM; CDR2 reads ANQGSEA. This CDR3 is built from 15 residues. In nucleotides, the CDR3 is TGCAGCGTTGGGGACAGGACCTACGACACAGGTACGCAGTATTTT. This translates into CSVGDRTYDTGTQYF.

This clonotype was recorded at least ten times. This chain joins TRBV20-1 and TRBJ1-1; 8 bases map to TRBD1. J was trimmed by 1 base and V by 2 bases; bases with no gene match: 3. The length of the CDR3 is 14 residues. CDR1 and CDR2 (germline): DFQATT, SNEGSKA (reference sequence). The CDR3 loop is CSARQGAKNTEAFF. DNA for the CDR3: TGCAGTGCTAGACAGGGGGCTAAGAACACTGAAGCTTTCTTT.